Listed below are T cell receptor beta chains from one sample, sequenced in a study of beta chain features in type 1 diabetes. Sequencing was performed with immunoSEQ multiplex PCR; in TCRdb, only in-frame clones are kept and a portion is missing. Here the sample spans around 280,000 clones, roughly 8% being singletons. Sequenced sample: central memory CD4+ T cells from blood. All receptors come from a young woman in good health. Each CDR3 is given with its conserved first and last residue. D genes are given only for firm matches. Size tells how often a clone was seen (once, few, many) or the class of an expanded clone, and some rows leave it out.

j_call,clone_size,d_call,v_call,cdr3_aa,cdr3_nt
TRBJ2-5,-,-,TRBV29-1,CSVERGSQETQYF,TGCAGCGTTGAAAGGGGGTCCCAAGAGACCCAGTACTTC
TRBJ1-1,few,TRBD1,TRBV5-1,CASSFATGGTEAFF,TGCGCCAGCAGCTTCGCGACAGGGGGCACTGAAGCTTTCTTT
TRBJ2-3,few,-,TRBV7-6,CASSRVGGPTDTQYF,TGTGCCAGCAGCCGGGTTGGGGGTCCCACAGATACGCAGTATTTT
TRBJ1-5,-,-,TRBV7-9,CASSLGTSRSNQPQHF,TGTGCCAGCAGCTTAGGCACGTCGCGTAGCAATCAGCCCCAGCATTTT
TRBJ2-7,few,-,TRBV7-2,CASNPRSGPYEQYF,TGTGCCAGTAACCCCCGGTCGGGACCCTACGAGCAGTACTTC
TRBJ2-1,few,-,TRBV9,CASSQDNGNEQFF,TGTGCCAGCAGCCAAGATAACGGCAATGAGCAGTTCTTC
TRBJ2-6,few,TRBD2,TRBV7-2,CASSLRNSGSSGANVLTF,TGTGCCAGCAGCTTACGGAATAGCGGGAGCTCTGGGGCCAACGTCCTGACTTTC
TRBJ1-6,-,-,TRBV5-6,CASSQVDAYNSPLHF,TGTGCCAGCAGCCAGGTGGATGCATATAATTCACCCCTCCACTTT
TRBJ2-3,-,-,TRBV27,CASIPPAGRDTQYF,TGTGCCAGCATACCCCCGGCGGGGAGAGATACGCAGTATTTT
TRBJ2-2,-,TRBD1,TRBV9,CASSVGPGTGGFIGELFF,TGTGCCAGCAGCGTAGGGCCAGGGACAGGGGGCTTTATCGGGGAGCTGTTTTTT
TRBJ2-7,-,TRBD1,TRBV27,CASSPLGTGLKLQYF,TGTGCCAGCAGTCCACTCGGGACAGGACTGAAGTTGCAGTACTTC
TRBJ2-3,-,-,TRBV5-6,CASSLGSRQSTDTQYF,TGTGCCAGCAGCCTAGGATCGCGGCAGAGTACAGATACGCAGTATTTT
TRBJ2-1,few,-,TRBV6-1,CASSNWAGLTNEQFF,TGTGCCAGCAGTAACTGGGCAGGGTTAACCAATGAGCAGTTCTTC
TRBJ2-7,-,-,TRBV29-1,CSVRTVSYEQYF,TGCAGCGTGAGGACTGTTTCCTACGAGCAGTACTTC
TRBJ2-1,few,-,TRBV29-1,CSVRTASYNEQFF,TGCAGCGTAAGGACAGCCTCCTACAATGAGCAGTTCTTC
TRBJ2-2,few,TRBD1,TRBV30,CAWSVVRTGGLGELFF,TGTGCCTGGAGTGTAGTTCGGACAGGGGGCCTCGGGGAGCTGTTTTTT
TRBJ1-1,few,-,TRBV7-9,CASSSGRLKAFF,TGTGCCAGCAGCTCGGGACGGCTTAAAGCTTTCTTT
TRBJ2-1,few,TRBD2,TRBV7-9,CASASGDGGYNEQFF,TGTGCCAGCGCCAGCGGGGACGGGGGATACAATGAGCAGTTCTTC
TRBJ2-3,few,TRBD2,TRBV4-2,CASSQLAGVSDTQYF,TGTGCCAGCAGCCAACTAGCGGGGGTCTCAGATACGCAGTATTTT
TRBJ1-4,-,-,TRBV4-2,CASSQEGQLNEKLFF,TGTGCCAGCAGCCAAGAAGGACAGCTTAATGAAAAACTGTTTTTT
TRBJ2-3,-,-,TRBV6-5,CASKVTPSTDTQYF,TGTGCCAGCAAGGTGACTCCTAGCACAGATACGCAGTATTTT
TRBJ2-1,many,-,TRBV14,CASSQAGLLKQFF,TGTGCCAGCAGCCAAGCGGGTCTGTTGAAGCAGTTCTTC
TRBJ1-2,few,-,TRBV4-3,CASSQGGAGLYGYTF,TGCGCCAGCAGCCAAGGCGGTGCAGGACTCTATGGCTACACCTTC